This TCR beta chain was found in a study of regulatory T cells in long-lasting Graves disease. Study outcomes and limitations: Thyroid tissue went unexamined; only peripheral blood was analyzed.

Combining iRepertoire HTBI primers with Arm-PCR of CDR3 regions, the authors built TCR beta libraries. One entry per CDR3 protein, called by TCRdb with MiXCR from the multiplex PCR reads. The sample yields around 300,000 distinct CDR3 sequences, around a fifth seen once. The time point denotes: persistent/refractory GD, antithyroid drugs over 5 years with positive TRAb. Following extraction of RNA from PBMCs, that RNA was used to make the TCR library. Losses at the gene ends were 0 bases for V and 4 bases for J; bases not matched to a gene: 2. The germline V gene has CDR1 GTSNPN and CDR2 SVGIG (reference sequence). This CDR3 spans 13 amino acids. This clonotype was seen ten or more times. The antigen is unknown.

The chain carries TRBV30 and TRBJ2-7, with TRBD2 matching over 8 bases. This receptor was identified in a female donor with Graves disease. Sequenced material: peripheral blood mononuclear cells (PBMCs), taken when the disease was refractory, from a patient treated with antithyroid drugs. The CDR3 DNA follows: TGTGCCTGGAGTGTTATAGCGGGATACGAGCAGTACTTC. This gives the protein CAWSVIAGYEQYF.